This T cell receptor beta chain comes out of a study of technical replicates of blood from a handful of donors. TCRdb's copy holds only in-frame clones and misses some; the assay was immunoSEQ multiplex PCR. The table has about 15,000 clones, about four fifths seen once. Germline V gene lookup returns CDR1 SNHLY and CDR2 FYNNEI. V gave up 8 bases and J gave up 4 bases, with 11 bases separating them. The CDR3 loop spans 12 amino acids. This clonotype was obtained from a human donor in good health. Some clones in this sample may be carry-over from other donors' samples. This rearrangement joins TRBV2 to TRBJ1-2, with D unresolved. The sample comprised PBMCs. In DNA form, the CDR3 reads TGTGCCAGCTTGCACCCAGGCTATGGCTACACCTTC. It translates to CASLHPGYGYTF.